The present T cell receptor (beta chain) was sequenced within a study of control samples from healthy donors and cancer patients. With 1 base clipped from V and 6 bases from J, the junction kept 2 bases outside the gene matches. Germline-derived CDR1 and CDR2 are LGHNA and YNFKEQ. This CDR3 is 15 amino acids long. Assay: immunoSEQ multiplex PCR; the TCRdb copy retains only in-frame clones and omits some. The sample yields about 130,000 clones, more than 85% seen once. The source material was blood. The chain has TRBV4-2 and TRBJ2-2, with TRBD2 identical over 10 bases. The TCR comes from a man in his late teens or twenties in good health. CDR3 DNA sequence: TGTGCCAGCAGCCAAGTAGCGGGGGGATCCGGGGAGCTGTTTTTT. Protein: CASSQVAGGSGELFF.